What follows describes a single TCR beta chain. This table comes from immunoSEQ multiplex PCR, and its TCRdb copy is limited to in-frame clones, with some not included. Of around 100,000 clones listed, 75% to 95% are singletons. This sample is drawn from a study of T cell changes during pregnancy in multiple sclerosis. The germline gives CDR1 SGHRS, CDR2 YFSETQ. V shed 3 bases and J shed 0 bases, with 13 bases lying between them. The CDR3 spans 16 residues. V usage is TRBV5-1 and J usage is TRBJ2-1; TRBD2 might be the D (5 bases). Sequenced here: peripheral blood, sampled in the second trimester of pregnancy. The clonotype comes from a female donor in good health, enrolled as a control in a pregnancy study. The CDR3 DNA is TGCGCCAGCAGCTATGACCCTAGCAGCTCCTACAATGAGCAGTTCTTC. This sequence encodes CASSYDPSSSYNEQFF.